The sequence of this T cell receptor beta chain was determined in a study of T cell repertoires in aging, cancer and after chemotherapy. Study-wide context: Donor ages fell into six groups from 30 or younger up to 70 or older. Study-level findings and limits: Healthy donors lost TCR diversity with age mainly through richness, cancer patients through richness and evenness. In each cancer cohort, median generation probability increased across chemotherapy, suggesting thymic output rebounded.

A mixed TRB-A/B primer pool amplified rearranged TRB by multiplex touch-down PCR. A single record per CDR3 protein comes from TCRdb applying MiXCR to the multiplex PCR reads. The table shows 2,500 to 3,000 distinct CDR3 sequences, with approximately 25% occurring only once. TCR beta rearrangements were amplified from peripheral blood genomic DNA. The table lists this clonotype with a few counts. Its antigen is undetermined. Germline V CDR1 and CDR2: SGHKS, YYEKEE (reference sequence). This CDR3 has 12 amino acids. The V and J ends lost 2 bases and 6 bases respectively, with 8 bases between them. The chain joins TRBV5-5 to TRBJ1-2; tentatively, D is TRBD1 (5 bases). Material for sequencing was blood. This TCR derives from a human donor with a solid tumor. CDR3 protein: CASSLGHHGYTF. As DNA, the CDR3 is TGTGCCAGCAGCTTAGGACACCATGGCTACACCTTC.